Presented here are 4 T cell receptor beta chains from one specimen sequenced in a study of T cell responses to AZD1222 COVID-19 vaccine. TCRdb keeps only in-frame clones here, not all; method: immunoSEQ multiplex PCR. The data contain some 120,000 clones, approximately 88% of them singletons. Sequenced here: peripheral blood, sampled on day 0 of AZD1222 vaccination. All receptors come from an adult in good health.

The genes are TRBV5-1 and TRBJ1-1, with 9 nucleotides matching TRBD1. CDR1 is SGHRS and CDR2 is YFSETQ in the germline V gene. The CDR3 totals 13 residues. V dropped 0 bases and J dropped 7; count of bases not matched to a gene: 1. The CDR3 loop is CASSLADRGEAFF. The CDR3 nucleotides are TGCGCCAGCAGCTTGGCGGACAGGGGTGAAGCTTTCTTT.

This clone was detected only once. The CDR3 reads CASSEGQGDGYTF. In nucleotides, the CDR3 is TGTGCCAGCAGTGAAGGCCAGGGAGATGGCTACACCTTC. The V call is TRBV6-1, the J call TRBJ1-2; TRBD1 might be the D (5 bases). V was pared by 1 base and J by 6 bases, with 9 bases between. The V gene's germline CDR1 is MNHNS and CDR2 SASEGT. The CDR3 loop spans 13 amino acids.

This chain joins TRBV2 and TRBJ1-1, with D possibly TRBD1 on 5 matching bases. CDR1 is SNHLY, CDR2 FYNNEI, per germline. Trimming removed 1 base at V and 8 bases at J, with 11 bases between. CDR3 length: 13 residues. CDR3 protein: CASSEGGTLEAFF. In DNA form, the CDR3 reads TGTGCCAGCAGTGAAGGGGGGACTTTAGAAGCTTTCTTT.

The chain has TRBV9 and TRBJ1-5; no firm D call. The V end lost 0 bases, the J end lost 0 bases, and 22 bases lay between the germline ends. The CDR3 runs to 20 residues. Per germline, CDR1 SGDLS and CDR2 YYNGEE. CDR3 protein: CASSVESFKWAVDSNQPQHF. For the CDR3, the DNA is TGTGCCAGCAGCGTAGAGTCTTTCAAGTGGGCCGTGGATAGCAATCAGCCCCAGCATTTT.